This T cell receptor (beta chain) was found in a study of cytotoxic CD8 clonotypes in ibrutinib-treated CLL. About the study: Of a cohort that held 10 to 12 relapsed/refractory and around 14 treatment-naive patients, some 17 were IGHV unmutated. Once patients had received a median 12 months of treatment, range 6 to 36, response samples were obtained.

TCRdb's table, derived via immunoSEQ multiplex PCR, lists solely in-frame clones and lacks some. The top ten clones hold about 2% of a sample with 160,000 or so clones, 81% of them seen once. This clonotype was sampled from a human donor with chronic lymphocytic leukemia. Sequences were derived from PBMCs, sampled after 12 months of ibrutinib treatment.

The DNA for the CDR3 is TGTGCCAGCAGCGCATCCGGGACATCAGGACAGTATGGCTACACCTTC. Its protein product is CASSASGTSGQYGYTF. The V and J genes are TRBV9 and TRBJ1-2; perhaps TRBD1 as D (6 bases). Trimming left V 3 bases short and J 5 bases short, with 20 bases between. The CDR3 is 16 amino acids. Germline CDR1 is SGDLS and CDR2 is YYNGEE. The full variable domain, completed using reference TRBV9 and TRBJ1-2, is DSGVTQTPKHLITATGQRVTLRCSPRSGDLSVYWYQQSLDQGLQFLIQYYNGEERAKGNILERFSAQQFPDLHSELNLSSLELGDSALYFCASSASGTSGQYGYTFGSGTRLTVV.